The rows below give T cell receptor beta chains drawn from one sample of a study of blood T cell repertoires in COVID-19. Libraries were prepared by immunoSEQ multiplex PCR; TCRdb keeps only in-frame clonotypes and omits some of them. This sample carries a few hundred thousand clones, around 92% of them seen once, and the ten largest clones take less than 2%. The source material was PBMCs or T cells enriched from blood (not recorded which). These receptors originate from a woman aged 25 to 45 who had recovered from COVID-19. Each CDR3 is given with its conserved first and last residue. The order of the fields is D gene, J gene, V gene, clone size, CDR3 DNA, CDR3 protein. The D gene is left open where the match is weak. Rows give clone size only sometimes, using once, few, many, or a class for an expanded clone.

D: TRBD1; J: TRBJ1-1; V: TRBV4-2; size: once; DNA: TGTGCCAGCAGCCAAGACTACAGGGGCCCTATGAACACTGAAGCTTTCTTT; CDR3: CASSQDYRGPMNTEAFF
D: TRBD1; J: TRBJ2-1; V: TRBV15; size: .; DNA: TGTGCCACCAGCAGAGATCTCGACAGGGGGCGTAGCTATGAGCAGTTCTTC; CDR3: CATSRDLDRGRSYEQFF
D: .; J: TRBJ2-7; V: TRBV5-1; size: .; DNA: TGCGCCAGCAGGGACAGAAGCTCCTACGAGCAGTACTTC; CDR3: CASRDRSSYEQYF
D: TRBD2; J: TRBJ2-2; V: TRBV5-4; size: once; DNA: TGTGCCAGCAGCTTGGAGCTAGCGGGAGACACCGGGGAGCTGTTTTTT; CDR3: CASSLELAGDTGELFF
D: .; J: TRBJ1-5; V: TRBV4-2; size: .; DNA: TGTGCCAGCAGCCACGGGGGGGTGGATCAGCCCCAGCATTTT; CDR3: CASSHGGVDQPQHF
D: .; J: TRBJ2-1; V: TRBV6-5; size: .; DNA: TGTGCCAGCAGTTTAGCGGATGTTGAGCAGTTCTTC; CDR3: CASSLADVEQFF
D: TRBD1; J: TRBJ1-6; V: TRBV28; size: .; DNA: TGTGCCAGCAGTTTCAGGGGGCGAGTCTCACCCCTCCACTTT; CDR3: CASSFRGRVSPLHF
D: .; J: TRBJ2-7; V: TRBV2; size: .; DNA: TGTGCCAGCAGTGAAGCCCCTCTCCCCTACGAGCAGTACTTC; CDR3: CASSEAPLPYEQYF
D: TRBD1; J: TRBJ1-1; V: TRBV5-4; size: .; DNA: TGTGCCAGCAGACGCGAACAGGGGACGCACACTGAAGCTTTCTTT; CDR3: CASRREQGTHTEAFF
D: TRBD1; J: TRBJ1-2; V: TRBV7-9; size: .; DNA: TGTGCCAGCAGCCGACAGGGGAGCTATGGCTACACCTTC; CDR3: CASSRQGSYGYTF
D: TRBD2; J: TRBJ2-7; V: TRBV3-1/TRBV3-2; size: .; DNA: TGTGCCAGCAGCCAAGTTAGCGGGAGCTACGAGCAGTACTTC; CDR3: CASSQVSGSYEQYF
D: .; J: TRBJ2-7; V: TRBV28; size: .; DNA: TGTGCCAGCAGTTTAATTCCCGGAAGGTCTAGCTCCTACGAGCAGTACTTC; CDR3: CASSLIPGRSSSYEQYF
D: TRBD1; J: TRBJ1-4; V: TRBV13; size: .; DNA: TGTGCCAGCAGCTACGTCCCGGGACAGCCTTGGGCGGATGAAAAACTGTTTTTT; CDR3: CASSYVPGQPWADEKLFF
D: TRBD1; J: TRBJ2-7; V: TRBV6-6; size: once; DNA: TGTGCCAGCCGCCGGGACAGGGAGTACGAGCAGTACTTC; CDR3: CASRRDREYEQYF
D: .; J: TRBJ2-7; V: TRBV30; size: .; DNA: TGTGCCTGGAGTGTAATCCCCCCTGGGCAGGGGAAACCCTACGAGCAGTACTTC; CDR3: CAWSVIPPGQGKPYEQYF
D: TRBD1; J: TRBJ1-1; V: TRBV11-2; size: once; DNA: TGTGCCAGCAGCCCAATCAGGGGGGTTGCTGAAGCTTTCTTT; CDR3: CASSPIRGVAEAFF
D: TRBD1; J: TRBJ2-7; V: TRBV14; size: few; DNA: TGTGCCAGCAGCCAAGTAAGGGGGCTAGGGGGCGAGCAGTACTTC; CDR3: CASSQVRGLGGEQYF
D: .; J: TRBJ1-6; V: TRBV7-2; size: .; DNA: TGTGCCAGCAGCTTAAGAAGGAGCTCCTATAATTCACCCCTCCACTTT; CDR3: CASSLRRSSYNSPLHF
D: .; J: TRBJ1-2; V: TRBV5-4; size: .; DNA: TGTGCCAGCAGTAGTGGAGGTCCGATTGGCTACACCTTC; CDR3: CASSSGGPIGYTF
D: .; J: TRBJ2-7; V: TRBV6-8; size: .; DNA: TGTGCCAGCAGTCAGGATAACGAGCAGTACTTC; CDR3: CASSQDNEQYF
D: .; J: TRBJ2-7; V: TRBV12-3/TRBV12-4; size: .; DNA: TGTGCCAGCAGCCATACAGGGCCGGAGCAGTACTTC; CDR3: CASSHTGPEQYF
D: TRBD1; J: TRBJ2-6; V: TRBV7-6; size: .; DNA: TGTGCCAGCAGCTCCGGGACAGGGTTCTCTGGGGCCAACGTCCTGACTTTC; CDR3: CASSSGTGFSGANVLTF
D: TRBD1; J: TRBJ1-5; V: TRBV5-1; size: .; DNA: TGCGCCAGCAGCTGGGGGACAGATGATCAGCCCCAGCATTTT; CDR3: CASSWGTDDQPQHF
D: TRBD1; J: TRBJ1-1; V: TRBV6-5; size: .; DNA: TGTGCCAGCAGCCCCCGGGACAGGGCCACTGAAGCTTTCTTT; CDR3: CASSPRDRATEAFF
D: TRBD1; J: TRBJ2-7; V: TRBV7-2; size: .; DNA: TGTGCCAGCAGCTCCCCGGGACAGCCCTACGAGCAGTACTTC; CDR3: CASSSPGQPYEQYF
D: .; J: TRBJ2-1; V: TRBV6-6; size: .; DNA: TGTGCCAGCAGACCCGGACACGGGTCAAACTATGAGCAGTTCTTC; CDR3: CASRPGHGSNYEQFF
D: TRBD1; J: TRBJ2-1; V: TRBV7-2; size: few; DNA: TGTGCCAGCAGCTGGGGACAGGGGTCCTACAATGAGCAGTTCTTC; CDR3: CASSWGQGSYNEQFF
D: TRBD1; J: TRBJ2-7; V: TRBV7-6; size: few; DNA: TGTGCCAGCAGCCGGGCGACAGGGTTAGTCTCCTACGAGCAGTACTTC; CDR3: CASSRATGLVSYEQYF
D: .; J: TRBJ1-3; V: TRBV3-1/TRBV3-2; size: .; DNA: TGTGCCAGCAGCCAAGTGTCTAACTCTGGAAACACCATATATTTT; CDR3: CASSQVSNSGNTIYF
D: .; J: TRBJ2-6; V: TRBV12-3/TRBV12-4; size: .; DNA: TGTGCCAGCAGTCTACGTTGGGCCAACGTCCTGACTTTC; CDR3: CASSLRWANVLTF
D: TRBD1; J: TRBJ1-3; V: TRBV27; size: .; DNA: TGTGCCAGCAGTTTTACCGGGACAGGGGCAAACACCATATATTTT; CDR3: CASSFTGTGANTIYF
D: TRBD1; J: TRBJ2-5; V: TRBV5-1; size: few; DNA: TGCGCCAGCAGCATTGGGACAGGGGGCTTTGAGACCCAGTACTTC; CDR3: CASSIGTGGFETQYF
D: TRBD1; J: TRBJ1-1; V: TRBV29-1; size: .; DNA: TGCAGCGTAGCAGGGGGATGGGACACTGAAGCTTTCTTT; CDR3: CSVAGGWDTEAFF
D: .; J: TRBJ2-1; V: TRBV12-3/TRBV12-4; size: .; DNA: TGTGCCAGCAGTTACTATGAGCAGTTCTTC; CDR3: CASSYYEQFF
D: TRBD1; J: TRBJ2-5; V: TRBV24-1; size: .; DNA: TGTGCCACCCAGGACAGGGTTTTCGAGACCCAGTACTTC; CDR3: CATQDRVFETQYF
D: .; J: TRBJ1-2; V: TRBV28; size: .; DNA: TGTGCCAGCAGTCGAAAAACCACGATAGCGTCTTATGGCTACACCTTC; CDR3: CASSRKTTIASYGYTF
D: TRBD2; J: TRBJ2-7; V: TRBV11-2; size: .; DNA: TGTGCCAGCAGCTTCTTAGCGGGGGAGGTTTATTCCTACGAGCAGTACTTC; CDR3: CASSFLAGEVYSYEQYF
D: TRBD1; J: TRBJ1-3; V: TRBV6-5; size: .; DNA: TGTGCCAGCAGCCGGGACAGGTGGGACCGAAACACCATATATTTT; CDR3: CASSRDRWDRNTIYF
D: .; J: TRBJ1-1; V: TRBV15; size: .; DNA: TGTGCCACCAGCAGAGAGAGGCGAGGAACTGAAGCTTTCTTT; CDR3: CATSRERRGTEAFF
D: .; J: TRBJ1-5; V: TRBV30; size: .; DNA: TGTGCCTGGAGGGACGGGGGCAATCAGCCCCAGCATTTT; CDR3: CAWRDGGNQPQHF
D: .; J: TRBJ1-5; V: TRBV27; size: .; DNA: TGTGCCAGCAGTTTCGTGTGGAGGGGAGCTGATCAGCCCCAGCATTTT; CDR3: CASSFVWRGADQPQHF
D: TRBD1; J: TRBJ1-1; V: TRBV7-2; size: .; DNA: TGTGCCAGCAGCGTCCGGGACAGGGGGACCCACAGTGAAGCTTTCTTT; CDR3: CASSVRDRGTHSEAFF
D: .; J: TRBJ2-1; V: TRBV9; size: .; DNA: TGTGCCAGCAGTCGCTCACGGGGTAATGAGCAGTTCTTC; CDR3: CASSRSRGNEQFF
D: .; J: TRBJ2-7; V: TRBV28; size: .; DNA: TGTGCCAGCAGTTTTATCCTACAGGGTCTTACCTACGAGCAGTACTTC; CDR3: CASSFILQGLTYEQYF
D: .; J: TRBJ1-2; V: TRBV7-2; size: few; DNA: TGTGCCAGCAGCCCACTACAGGTCAGCTATGGCTACACCTTC; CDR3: CASSPLQVSYGYTF
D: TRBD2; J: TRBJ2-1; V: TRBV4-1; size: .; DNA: TGCGCCAGCAGCCTCGGACTAGCGGGGGACTACAATGAGCAGTTCTTC; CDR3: CASSLGLAGDYNEQFF
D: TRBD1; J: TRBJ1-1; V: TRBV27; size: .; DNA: TGTGCCAGCAGTTTCTTCCCCAGGGGGTTGACTGAAGCTTTCTTT; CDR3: CASSFFPRGLTEAFF
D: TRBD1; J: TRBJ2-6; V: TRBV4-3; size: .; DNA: TGCGCCAGCAGCCAAGACTTACACAGGACAGGGGGGGCCAACGTCCTGACTTTC; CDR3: CASSQDLHRTGGANVLTF
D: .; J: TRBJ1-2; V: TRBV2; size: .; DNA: TGTGCCAGCACGGAGAGAGGGTACTATGGCTACACCTTC; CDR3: CASTERGYYGYTF
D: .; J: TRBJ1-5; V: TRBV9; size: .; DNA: TGTGCCAGCAGCCCCGGGTTATCCGCTCAGCCCCAGCATTTT; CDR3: CASSPGLSAQPQHF
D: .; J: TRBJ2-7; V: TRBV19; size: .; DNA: TGTGCCAGTAGCTGGCAGGGTTCCTACGAGCAGTACTTC; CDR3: CASSWQGSYEQYF
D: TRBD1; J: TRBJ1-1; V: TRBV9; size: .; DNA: TGTGCCAGCAGCGTAGGGACAGGGAATCTTGGCACTGAAGCTTTCTTT; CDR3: CASSVGTGNLGTEAFF
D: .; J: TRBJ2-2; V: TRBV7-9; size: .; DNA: TGTGCCAGCAGCTTTAAACAGACGAACACCGGGGAGCTGTTTTTT; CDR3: CASSFKQTNTGELFF
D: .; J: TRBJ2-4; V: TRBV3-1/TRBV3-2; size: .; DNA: TGTGCCAGCAGCCAAGAAGCGCTAGCCAAAAACATTCAGTACTTC; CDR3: CASSQEALAKNIQYF
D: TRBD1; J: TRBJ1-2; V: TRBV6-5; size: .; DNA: TGTGCCAGCAGTTACTCGGGGACAGCCTATGGCTACACCTTC; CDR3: CASSYSGTAYGYTF
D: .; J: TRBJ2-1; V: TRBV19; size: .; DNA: TGTGCCAGTAGTATCAGGGCTCCTGGTCCTAGTGAGCAGTTCTTC; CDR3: CASSIRAPGPSEQFF
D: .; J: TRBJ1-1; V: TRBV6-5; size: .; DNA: TGTGCCAGCAGCTCTTCGGGAGGACTGAACACTGAAGCTTTCTTT; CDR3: CASSSSGGLNTEAFF
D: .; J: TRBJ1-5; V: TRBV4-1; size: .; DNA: TGCGCCAGCAGCCAAGGTGGGGTGGGCCAGGGCCAAACGCCCCAGCATTTT; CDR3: CASSQGGVGQGQTPQHF